The 6 T cell receptor beta chains presented below share a single source sample, sequenced in a study of blood T cell repertoires in COVID-19. Assay: immunoSEQ multiplex PCR; the TCRdb copy retains only in-frame clones and omits some. The table lists tens of thousands of clones, approximately 81% of them singletons. The specimen was PBMCs or T cells enriched from blood (not recorded which). The source of these receptors is a woman in her 40s with acute COVID-19.

The genes are TRBV4-1 and TRBJ1-3, with D possibly matching TRBD1 (6 bases). Germline-derived CDR1 and CDR2 are MGHRA and YSYEKL. There are 17 residues in the CDR3. V was clipped by 1 base and J by 3 bases, with 16 bases between them. The DNA for the CDR3 is TGCGCCAGCAGCCAAGTGACGCGGGGGGGCGGTGGAAACACCATATATTTT. It yields the protein CASSQVTRGGGGNTIYF.

The CDR3 region is CASSQQGDGQPQHF. Here the CDR3 DNA reads TGTGCCAGCAGTCAACAGGGAGACGGTCAGCCCCAGCATTTT. The chain couples TRBV28 to TRBJ1-5; possible D gene TRBD1, 6 bases. The V and J ends lost 5 bases and 6 bases respectively, with 14 bases between them. The germline gives CDR1 MDHEN, CDR2 SYDVKM. The CDR3 extends over 14 amino acids.

This clone appeared once. The CDR3 DNA follows: TGCGCCAGCAGCCAAGAATATACGGGGGGCGGGTCTGAAGCTTTCTTT. Protein: CASSQEYTGGGSEAFF. This rearrangement joins TRBV4-1 to TRBJ1-1; TRBD1 might be the D (6 bases). The V end lost 0 bases, the J end lost 6 bases, and 17 bases lay between the germline ends. This CDR3 is 16 amino acids long. The V gene's germline CDR1 is MGHRA and CDR2 YSYEKL.

The chain joins TRBV9 to TRBJ2-3; a possible D gene is TRBD1 (5 bases). The CDR3 extends over 17 amino acids. Trimming removed 2 bases from V and 0 bases from J, with 16 bases in between. Germline V lookup: CDR1 SGDLS, CDR2 YYNGEE. DNA for the CDR3: TGTGCCAGCAGCGTTTCCCCCCGTCAGGGCAGCACAGATACGCAGTATTTT. This encodes CASSVSPRQGSTDTQYF.

The chain carries TRBV13 and TRBJ2-7; 8 bases are a match to TRBD1. Germline V gene lookup returns CDR1 PRHDT and CDR2 FYEKMQ (reference sequence). V lost 0 bases and J lost 2; bases outside the gene matches: 0. The CDR3 is 14 residues long. Here the CDR3 reads CASSLGQGAYEQYF. The CDR3 DNA reads as TGTGCCAGCAGCTTAGGACAGGGGGCCTACGAGCAGTACTTC.

The rearrangement uses TRBV14 and TRBJ1-1, with unresolved D. The V gene's germline CDR1 is SGHDN and CDR2 FVKESK. The CDR3 is 13 residues long. With 4 bases removed from V and 3 bases from J, the gap between germline ends came to 9 bases. CDR3 sequence: CASSPRSDTEAFF. CDR3 in DNA: TGTGCCAGCAGCCCCCGGTCCGACACTGAAGCTTTCTTT.